This TCR beta chain comes out of a study of blood T cells in healthy people across ages. Regarding the study as a whole: The long-lived group displayed more naive CD4+ cells, plus higher diversity, than the aged donors did. Possibly confounding the expanded clonotype changes was the fact that donor CMV status was unknown.

Regarding this clonotype: Its antigen is unidentified.

Combining a sample-barcoded 5' primer with a J-beta primer mix, a second PCR ran for roughly 6 to 12 cycles. Every sample gave at least 2.5 million paired-end reads containing CDR3. TCRdb used MiXCR to reprocess the 5' RACE reads, holding one entry per CDR3 protein. This table holds 800,000 to 900,000 distinct CDR3 sequences, 55% to 65% found once. For every donor, a draw yielded around 10 milliliters of peripheral blood. Germline V gene sequence: CDR1 SGHTA, CDR2 FQGNSA. The CDR3 loop spans 14 amino acids. Between the trimmed V and J ends, which lost 2 bases and 4 bases, there was a span of 11 bases.

The TCR was taken from a man aged 25-45 years in good health. What was sequenced was blood. The chain recombines TRBV7-2 with TRBJ1-2, with a weak D call TRBD1 (5 bases). The CDR3 reads CASSLNQGLYGYTF. The CDR3 nucleotides read TGTGCCAGCAGCTTAAATCAGGGTCTCTATGGCTACACCTTC.